This T cell receptor (beta chain) was profiled in a study of cytomegalovirus exposure and HLA in healthy donors. Notes on this clone: Its antigen remains unidentified.

Though probably carrying unrecorded immune exposures, donors were nominally healthy at sampling. PCR employed 60 Vbeta and 13 Jbeta primers. TCRdb keeps only in-frame clones here, not all; method: immunoSEQ multiplex PCR. The sample has 70,000 to 80,000 clones; approximately 82% are singletons. Whole-study findings and limits: The classifier reportedly diagnosed cytomegalovirus status with high sensitivity and specificity. Some V segments, including TRBV6-2 and TRBV6-3, were excluded as indistinguishable. Previously analyzed data showed that most TCR beta V segments were productive at a frequency of about 87% or about 30%.

Germline V CDR1 and CDR2: SNHLY, FYNNEI. The V gene lost 3 bases and the J gene lost 5 bases, with 10 bases spanning the gap. The CDR3 is 14 amino acids. The clonotype was recovered from a man in his late teens or twenties in good health and CMV-seronegative. Sequenced material: PBMCs. This chain joins TRBV2 and TRBJ2-2, with TRBD2 as a possible D gene (5 bases). CDR3 region: CASSDRGGTGELFF. The CDR3 region has the DNA TGTGCCAGCAGTGATCGAGGAGGAACCGGGGAGCTGTTTTTT.